These T cell receptor beta chains were read from a single sample in a study of cytomegalovirus exposure and HLA in healthy donors. Here immunoSEQ multiplex PCR was the method, and the copy in TCRdb shows in-frame clones only, minus some. This repertoire shows about 160,000 clones, about 68% found once; its top ten account for around 2.4%. The sequencing input was PBMCs. The source is a female donor in good health and CMV-seronegative. Both conserved end residues are part of each CDR3. D genes are given only for firm matches. The size entry is marked missing in some rows and otherwise reads once, few, many or a size class.

CASSSGTANYGYTF	TGTGCCAGCAGCTCCGGGACAGCCAACTATGGCTACACCTTC	few	TRBV27	TRBD1	TRBJ1-2
CASSLLGEGTEAFF	TGTGCCAGCAGCTTATTAGGGGAAGGTACTGAAGCTTTCTTT	few	TRBV11-2	.	TRBJ1-1
CASSRLAGTGSYEQYF	TGTGCCAGCAGCCGCCTCGCAGGAACAGGTTCCTACGAGCAGTACTTC	.	TRBV14	.	TRBJ2-7
CASSQDADGRLSQGYTF	TGTGCCAGCAGCCAAGATGCCGACGGCAGGCTCTCACAAGGCTACACCTTC	few	TRBV4-2	.	TRBJ1-2
CASSSLAGVQETQYF	TGTGCCAGCAGTTCCCTAGCGGGAGTACAAGAGACCCAGTACTTC	.	TRBV2	TRBD2	TRBJ2-5
CAWSVDRVYQPQHF	TGTGCCTGGAGCGTGGACAGGGTCTATCAGCCCCAGCATTTT	.	TRBV30	TRBD1	TRBJ1-5
CASSQPGQGSYEQYF	TGTGCCAGCAGTCAACCGGGACAGGGATCCTACGAGCAGTACTTC	once	TRBV6-6	TRBD1	TRBJ2-7
CASRKGQDKSYEQYF	TGTGCCAGCAGGAAGGGACAGGATAAATCCTACGAGCAGTACTTC	.	TRBV6-5	TRBD1	TRBJ2-7
CASSSSGPGGTDTQYF	TGTGCCAGCAGCTCTAGCGGACCTGGGGGCACAGATACGCAGTATTTT	.	TRBV4-2	TRBD2	TRBJ2-3
CASSYSAGQGEPQHF	TGTGCCAGCAGTTACTCGGCAGGGCAGGGTGAGCCCCAGCATTTT	.	TRBV6-5	.	TRBJ1-5
CASSKEHWTPTNYGYTF	TGTGCCAGCAGCAAAGAGCATTGGACACCAACTAACTATGGCTACACCTTC	.	TRBV7-2	.	TRBJ1-2
CASSPSEGGGQPQHF	TGTGCCAGCTCACCGTCCGAAGGGGGGGGTCAGCCCCAGCATTTT	.	TRBV18	.	TRBJ1-5
CASSESGSSYNSPLHF	TGTGCCAGCAGTGAGTCAGGAAGCTCCTATAATTCACCCCTCCACTTT	.	TRBV2	.	TRBJ1-6
CASSLQGGNAEAFF	TGTGCCAGCAGCTTACAGGGTGGGAACGCTGAAGCTTTCTTT	.	TRBV7-9	.	TRBJ1-1
CASSTGVGNEQFF	TGTGCCAGTTCAACGGGAGTGGGAAATGAGCAGTTCTTC	.	TRBV11-3	.	TRBJ2-1
CASSGNIPKVAGEFF	TGTGCCAGCAGCGGAAACATACCTAAGGTGGCGGGGGAGTTCTTC	.	TRBV2	TRBD2	TRBJ2-1
CASRGTSGWYTGELFF	TGCGCCAGCAGGGGGACTAGCGGGTGGTACACCGGGGAGCTGTTTTTT	.	TRBV10-2	TRBD2	TRBJ2-2
CASSYSETGTGGYTF	TGTGCCAGCAGTTACTCTGAAACAGGGACGGGTGGCTACACCTTC	few	TRBV6-6	.	TRBJ1-2
CASSVEGGGTTNTEAFF	TGTGCCAGCAGCGTAGAGGGCGGGGGGACTACGAACACTGAAGCTTTCTTT	.	TRBV9	.	TRBJ1-1
CASTGRDEKLFF	TGTGCCAGTACAGGGAGGGATGAAAAACTGTTTTTT	.	TRBV19	.	TRBJ1-4
CASSSLREDTQYF	TGCGCCAGCAGCTCCCTCCGGGAAGATACGCAGTATTTT	.	TRBV5-1	.	TRBJ2-3
CATRRDYGYTF	TGTGCCACCCGGAGAGACTATGGCTACACCTTC	.	TRBV6-1	.	TRBJ1-2
CASSPGEDLNEKLFF	TGTGCCAGCAGCCCGGGGGAGGATCTGAATGAAAAACTGTTTTTT	.	TRBV7-9	.	TRBJ1-4
CASRAPGLHQETQYF	TGTGCCAGCAGAGCCCCGGGACTTCACCAAGAGACCCAGTACTTC	few	TRBV11-2	.	TRBJ2-5
CASSLRDREAETQYF	TGCGCCAGCAGCTTAAGGGACAGGGAGGCGGAGACCCAGTACTTC	once	TRBV5-1	TRBD1	TRBJ2-5
CASSLGQGANQPQHF	TGTGCCAGCAGTCTGGGACAGGGAGCCAATCAGCCCCAGCATTTT	.	TRBV2	TRBD1	TRBJ1-5
CASSWDQGADTQYF	TGTGCCAGCAGCTGGGACCAGGGGGCAGATACGCAGTATTTT	.	TRBV7-2	TRBD1	TRBJ2-3
CASTPRGVAGANVLTF	TGTGCCAGCACCCCTCGCGGCGTTGCTGGGGCCAACGTCCTGACTTTC	.	TRBV27	.	TRBJ2-6
CASSLSRTGNTQYF	TGTGCCAGCAGCTTAAGTAGGACAGGAAATACGCAGTATTTT	.	TRBV7-6	TRBD1	TRBJ2-3
CASSPRTGWTGNTIYF	TGTGCCAGCAGCCCCCGGACAGGCTGGACTGGAAACACCATATATTTT	.	TRBV7-8	TRBD1	TRBJ1-3
CASSLMPSGSNEQFF	TGTGCCAGCAGCTTAATGCCTAGCGGGAGCAATGAGCAGTTCTTC	.	TRBV7-2	TRBD2	TRBJ2-1
CASSKGRGGLTDTQYF	TGTGCCAGCAGCAAGGGGCGGGGGGGTCTCACAGATACGCAGTATTTT	.	TRBV7-3	TRBD2	TRBJ2-3
CASSASGQQETQYF	TGTGCCAGCAGCGCGTCGGGACAGCAAGAGACCCAGTACTTC	.	TRBV9	TRBD1	TRBJ2-5
CASSIHSPSGDEQYF	TGTGCCAGCAGCATACATAGCCCAAGCGGGGACGAGCAGTACTTC	.	TRBV21-1	.	TRBJ2-7
CASSLYGGPSTDTQYF	TGTGCCAGCAGTTTATATGGCGGCCCTAGCACAGATACGCAGTATTTT	.	TRBV28	.	TRBJ2-3
CASSPKQGYEQYF	TGTGCCAGCAGCCCCAAACAGGGCTACGAGCAGTACTTC	.	TRBV7-9	.	TRBJ2-7
CAWRPGNRVAFF	TGTGCCTGGAGACCTGGGAACAGGGTGGCTTTCTTT	.	TRBV30	.	TRBJ1-1
CASSLATVFTDTQYF	TGCGCCAGCAGCTTGGCCACGGTGTTCACAGATACGCAGTATTTT	.	TRBV5-1	.	TRBJ2-3
CASSSNYEQYF	TGTGCCAGCAGCTCCAACTACGAGCAGTACTTC	few	TRBV7-2	.	TRBJ2-7
CSVTPQAGASTDTQYF	TGCAGCGTTACACCCCAGGCGGGGGCTAGCACAGATACGCAGTATTTT	.	TRBV29-1	.	TRBJ2-3
CAWTSGTYEQYF	TGTGCCTGGACTAGCGGTACCTACGAGCAGTACTTC	once	TRBV30	TRBD2	TRBJ2-7
CATSREGQQYNSPLHF	TGTGCCACCAGCAGAGAAGGACAGCAATATAATTCACCCCTCCACTTT	.	TRBV15	.	TRBJ1-6
CASSSADRAGANVLTF	TGTGCCAGCAGCTCGGCTGACAGGGCCGGGGCCAACGTCCTGACTTTC	.	TRBV7-3	TRBD1	TRBJ2-6
CASEAPGGTQYF	TGTGCCAGCGAGGCGCCGGGAGGGACGCAGTATTTT	.	TRBV6-5	TRBD2	TRBJ2-3
CASSEDRGYQETQYF	TGTGCCAGCAGCGAGGACAGGGGGTACCAAGAGACCCAGTACTTC	.	TRBV6-5	TRBD1	TRBJ2-5
CATTVGRELFF	TGTGCCACAACTGTGGGCCGGGAGCTGTTTTTT	.	TRBV7-2	.	TRBJ2-2
CAISVGAPTSGANVLTF	TGTGCCATCAGTGTGGGGGCACCGACCTCTGGGGCCAACGTCCTGACTTTC	.	TRBV10-3	.	TRBJ2-6
CASSQFPQGVLSNYGYTF	TGTGCCAGTAGTCAATTCCCACAGGGGGTCTTGAGTAACTATGGCTACACCTTC	once	TRBV19	TRBD1	TRBJ1-2
CALSLVAGETQYF	TGTGCCCTCAGCTTGGTGGCAGGGGAGACCCAGTACTTC	.	TRBV7-2	.	TRBJ2-5
CASSLPRQGGNYGYTF	TGTGCCAGCAGCCTCCCCCGACAGGGCGGTAACTATGGCTACACCTTC	.	TRBV9	TRBD1	TRBJ1-2
CASSHRDLNRELFF	TGCGCCAGCAGTCACCGGGACTTGAACCGGGAGCTGTTTTTT	.	TRBV23-1	.	TRBJ2-2